This T cell receptor (beta chain) appears in the sequencing data of a study of graft-versus-host responses after intestinal transplantation. Findings and caveats of the study: Allograft graft-versus-host to host-versus-graft clonal ratios ran high in patients with graft-donor T cell macrochimerism. The marrow of recipients harbored GvH clones, and ileum or blood showed some of them first. Peak circulating GvH clone levels were associated with early post-transplant HvG declines.

In germline, CDR1 is KGHSH, CDR2 LQKENI. CDR3 length equals 14 residues. Trimming took 3 bases from V and 6 from J, leaving 15 bases between them. Notes on this clone: Its antigen is unknown.

TCRdb's table, derived via immunoSEQ multiplex PCR, lists solely in-frame clones and lacks some. There are roughly 38,000 clones in the sample; nearly 95% occur only once, and about 20% lies in the top ten. The J gene is TRBJ2-7, the V gene TRBV18; D is perhaps TRBD2 (6 bases). This receptor was obtained from a human donor who was the organ donor for an intestinal transplant. Specimen: unstimulated CD8+ T cells sorted from spleen or lymph node cells, collected before transplant. DNA of the CDR3: TGTGCCAGCTCACCCGTTGGGGGAGGTGGCGAGCAGTACTTC. The encoded protein is CASSPVGGGGEQYF.